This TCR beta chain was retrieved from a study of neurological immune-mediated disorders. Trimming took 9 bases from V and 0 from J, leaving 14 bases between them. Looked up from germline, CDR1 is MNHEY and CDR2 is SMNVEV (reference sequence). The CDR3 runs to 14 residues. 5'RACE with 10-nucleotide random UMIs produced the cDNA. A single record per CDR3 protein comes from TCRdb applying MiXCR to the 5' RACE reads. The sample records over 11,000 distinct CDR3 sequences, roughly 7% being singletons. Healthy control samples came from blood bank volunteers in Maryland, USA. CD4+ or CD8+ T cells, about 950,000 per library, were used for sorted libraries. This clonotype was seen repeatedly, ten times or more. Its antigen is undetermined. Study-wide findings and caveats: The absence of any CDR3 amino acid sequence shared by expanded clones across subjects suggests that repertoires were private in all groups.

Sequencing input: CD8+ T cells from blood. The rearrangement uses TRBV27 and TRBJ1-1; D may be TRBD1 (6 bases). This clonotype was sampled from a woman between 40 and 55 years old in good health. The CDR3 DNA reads TGTGCCAGTGGATCTGACAGGCTGAACACTGAAGCTTTCTTT. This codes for CASGSDRLNTEAFF.